What follows are 23 T cell receptor beta chains derived from one specimen sequenced in a study of blood T cell repertoires in COVID-19 (TCRdb year 2020). Receptor libraries were prepared by the immunoSEQ multiplex PCR assay. TCRdb obtained this table from immuneACCESS and retained in-frame rearrangements with V and J assigned. These tables miss some clones; where compared with another copy, unresolved V genes account for less than half of the shortfall, and the remainder is unexplained. The sample data list 65,000 to 95,000 clones, and 89% of these were observed just once. The ten largest clones add up to about 10% of the sample. Sequenced: peripheral blood. These TCRs come from a man older than 75 with acute or convalescent COVID-19.

This chain uses TRBV28 with TRBJ2-4; no firm D call. V was cut by 5 bases and J by 11 bases, with 7 bases left in between. Germline-derived CDR1 and CDR2 are MDHEN and SYDVKM. The CDR3 covers 10 residues. CDR3 DNA: TGTGCCAGCAGTCAACTGGTTCAGTACTTC. Translated: CASSQLVQYF.

In the case of this clone: Additional DNA sequences in this sample encode the identical CDR3. V usage is TRBV12-3 or TRBV12-4 and J usage is TRBJ1-1, with a possible D match to TRBD1 (6 bases). The CDR3 has 13 amino acids. Trimming removed 5 bases from V and 5 bases from J, with 12 bases in between. CDR3 coding DNA: TGTGCCAGCAGTCTCGATAGGGGGACTGAAGCTTTCTTT. Its translation: CASSLDRGTEAFF.

The V and J genes are TRBV7-8 and TRBJ1-4; 10 bases match TRBD1. The ends lost 1 base at V and 5 bases at J; junction bases unmatched: 4. Germline CDR1 is SGHVS and CDR2 is FQNEAQ. This CDR3 has 16 residues. CDR3 sequence reads: CASSLGWGQGNEKLFF. CDR3 nucleotide sequence: TGTGCCAGCAGCTTAGGATGGGGACAGGGGAATGAAAAACTGTTTTTT. Supplemented by reference TRBV7-8 and TRBJ1-4, the full variable domain reads GAGVSQSPRYKVAKRGQDVALRCDPISGHVSLFWYQQALGQGPEFLTYFQNEAQLDKSGLPSDRFFAERPEGSVSTLKIQRTQQEDSAVYLCASSLGWGQGNEKLFFGSGTQLSVL.

The CDR3 bases are TGTGCCAGCAGCCTCGGGACTAGCCGCGCGAGCTCCTACGAGCAGTACTTC. It codes for CASSLGTSRASSYEQYF. The rearrangement links TRBV9 to TRBJ2-7; 9 bases line up with TRBD2. This CDR3 comprises 17 residues. Per the germline V gene, CDR1 is SGDLS and CDR2 is YYNGEE. V was clipped by 4 bases and J by 0 bases; unmatched bases: 11.

The chain is built from TRBV2 and TRBJ1-2, with 8 bases matching TRBD1. CDR1 SNHLY and CDR2 FYNNEI come from the germline V gene. This CDR3 has 14 residues. V was pared by 3 bases and J by 6 bases, with 6 bases of the junction left unmatched. This CDR3 is CASSDTWTGNGYTF. The CDR3 region has the DNA TGTGCCAGCAGTGACACCTGGACAGGGAATGGCTACACCTTC.

This clone has a handful of counts. The chain is built from TRBV29-1 and TRBJ1-1, with a possible D match to TRBD1 (5 bases). The germline V and J ends were trimmed by 5 bases and 4 bases, with 11 bases remaining between them. The germline V gene encodes CDR1 SQVTM and CDR2 ANQGSEA. The CDR3 extends over 12 amino acids. The CDR3 region has the DNA TGCAGCGTTATGCCGGGGGGCACTGAAGCTTTCTTT. This encodes CSVMPGGTEAFF.

V usage is TRBV30 and J usage is TRBJ2-1; no definite D call. The CDR3 runs 14 residues. The V end lost 6 bases, the J end lost 0 bases, and 12 bases lay between the germline ends. CDR1 and CDR2 from the germline V gene are GTSNPN and SVGIG (reference sequence). CDR3 protein: CACSTVSSYNEQFF. CDR3 sequence (DNA): TGTGCCTGTTCGACTGTGAGCTCCTACAATGAGCAGTTCTTC.

The CDR3 nucleotides are TGTGCCTGGAGTGTGGGAGGGGGACGCACAGATACGCAGTATTTT. The encoded protein is CAWSVGGGRTDTQYF. The rearrangement uses TRBV30 and TRBJ2-3; D may be TRBD2 (7 bases). The CDR3 is 15 residues long. The germline V and J ends were trimmed by 0 bases and 1 base, with 11 bases remaining between them. Germline CDR1 GTSNPN, CDR2 SVGIG (reference sequence).

This chain uses TRBV6-5 with TRBJ2-1; the D gene is possibly TRBD2 (5 bases). The germline CDR1 and CDR2 sequences are MNHEY and SVGAGI. This CDR3 comprises 13 residues. V dropped 8 bases and J dropped 1 base, with 9 bases sitting between them. CDR3 DNA: TGTGCCAGCGGGCTAGCATCCTACAATGAGCAGTTCTTC. It yields the protein CASGLASYNEQFF.

This clone turned up a few times. The chain joins TRBV30 to TRBJ2-2, with D perhaps matching TRBD1 (8 bases). CDR3 size: 15 residues. V was pared by 6 bases and J by 5 bases, with 19 bases between. Germline lookup yields CDR1 GTSNPN and CDR2 SVGIG (reference sequence). The CDR3 region is CACSGQGGSTGELFF. The CDR3 nucleotides read TGTGCCTGCAGCGGACAGGGAGGGTCAACCGGGGAGCTGTTTTTT.

V and J are TRBV27 and TRBJ1-6; no reliable D call. Per the germline V gene, CDR1 is MNHEY and CDR2 is SMNVEV (reference sequence). Trimming shortened V by 3 bases and J by 0 bases, and 12 bases separated the two germline ends. The length of the CDR3 is 17 residues. CDR3 DNA: TGTGCCAGCAGTTTCTACCCCACTAGCTCCTATAATTCACCCCTCCACTTT. This sequence encodes CASSFYPTSSYNSPLHF.

The chain is built from TRBV7-9 and TRBJ1-4; possible D gene TRBD1, 6 bases. Germline V gene sequence: CDR1 SEHNR, CDR2 FQNEAQ (reference sequence). V dropped 4 bases and J dropped 3 bases, with 12 bases sitting between them. The CDR3 is made up of 15 amino acids. The CDR3 sequence: CASSSPDSPNEKLFF. CDR3 DNA: TGTGCCAGCAGCTCGCCGGACAGCCCTAATGAAAAACTGTTTTTT.

V and J are TRBV6-5 and TRBJ1-2; no clear D. V was clipped by 0 bases and J by 1 base, with 9 bases between them. CDR1 is MNHEY, CDR2 SVGAGI, per germline. The CDR3 has 15 residues. The CDR3 loop is CASSYSYGGNYGYTF. For the CDR3, the DNA is TGTGCCAGCAGTTACTCCTACGGAGGTAACTATGGCTACACCTTC.

The chain carries TRBV6-5 and TRBJ2-7; D ambiguous. The V end lost 4 bases, the J end lost 0 bases, and 7 bases lay between the germline ends. Per the germline V gene, CDR1 is MNHEY and CDR2 is SVGAGI. This CDR3 comprises 13 residues. In nucleotides, the CDR3 is TGTGCCAGCAGTTTATACATCTCCTACGAGCAGTACTTC. The encoded protein is CASSLYISYEQYF.

CDR3 in DNA: TGTGCCAGCAGTGCAACCACTTGGACTAGCGGGTTCACAGATACGCAGTATTTT. Translating gives CASSATTWTSGFTDTQYF. The chain joins TRBV25-1 to TRBJ2-3; TRBD2 matches 11 bases. Germline trimming cut 4 bases from V and 2 bases from J; bases unmatched to any gene: 11. Germline V CDR1 and CDR2: MGHDK, SYGVNS. There are 18 residues in the CDR3.

This chain connects TRBV2 to TRBJ1-5, with TRBD1 matching 7 bases. CDR3 length: 13 residues. V was clipped by 8 bases and J by 9 bases; unmatched bases: 10. CDR1 and CDR2 (germline): SNHLY, FYNNEI. This chain's CDR3 is CASGGQPGGPQHF. The DNA of the CDR3 is TGTGCCAGCGGGGGACAGCCCGGTGGGCCCCAGCATTTT.

V gene TRBV5-5 combines with J gene TRBJ1-2; D unclear. Germline loops: CDR1 SGHKS, CDR2 YYEKEE (reference sequence). This CDR3 region has 13 residues. V gave up 4 bases and J gave up 0 bases, with 7 bases separating them. The CDR3 coding sequence is TGTGCCAGCAGCCCGGGTTCTAACTATGGCTACACCTTC. The encoded protein is CASSPGSNYGYTF.

CDR3: CASTEQGGSYEQYF. The CDR3 DNA sequence: TGCGCCAGCACTGAACAGGGGGGCTCCTACGAGCAGTACTTC. This rearrangement joins TRBV5-1 to TRBJ2-7; 8 bases agree with TRBD1. Unmatched junction bases numbered 5, after V lost 6 bases and J lost 0 bases. The CDR3 is 14 residues long. CDR1 and CDR2 (germline): SGHRS, YFSETQ. The whole variable domain, filled in from reference TRBV5-1 and TRBJ2-7, reads KAGVTQTPRYLIKTRGQQVTLSCSPISGHRSVSWYQQTPGQGLQFLFEYFSETQRNKGNFPGRFSGRQFSNSRSEMNVSTLELGDSALYLCASTEQGGSYEQYFGPGTRLTVT.

The chain has TRBV5-4 and TRBJ1-3; weak D call: TRBD1 (5 bases). This CDR3 contains 15 residues. V lost 2 bases and J lost 0, with 9 bases in between. Germline V gene sequence: CDR1 SGHNT, CDR2 YYREEE (reference sequence). This CDR3 reads CASSLGVTSGNTIYF. Here the CDR3 DNA reads TGTGCCAGCAGCTTAGGGGTAACCTCTGGAAACACCATATATTTT.

This sequence joins TRBV24-1 and TRBJ1-1, with a tentative D call TRBD1 (6 bases). The CDR3 spans 12 residues. Germline CDR1 and CDR2: KGHDR and SFDVKD. V was shortened by 9 bases and J by 5 bases, with 12 bases between the two germline ends. The CDR3 DNA reads as TGTGCCACCCGGGGGGGCGGGACTGAAGCTTTCTTT. The encoded protein is CATRGGGTEAFF.

This clone was counted a single time. In DNA form, the CDR3 reads TGTGCCAGCAGCGCAGGGCGCGCCTACGAGCAGTACTTC. Encoded protein: CASSAGRAYEQYF. The chain links TRBV7-3 to TRBJ2-7; TRBD1 is a possible D gene (5 bases). Germline-derived CDR1 and CDR2 are SGHTA and FQGTGA. V lost 5 bases and J lost 2, with 10 bases in between. CDR3 length equals 13 residues.

This chain links TRBV5-1 with TRBJ2-5; D remains ambiguous. This CDR3 has 13 amino acids. CDR1 is SGHRS and CDR2 is YFSETQ in the germline V gene. Trimming cost V 3 bases and J 5 bases, with 11 bases left between them. The CDR3 bases are TGCGCCAGCAGCTATGCCGAGATGGAGACCCAGTACTTC. Translated, it gives CASSYAEMETQYF.

This sequence joins TRBV2 and TRBJ1-2, with D possibly matching TRBD1 (6 bases). Germline V lookup: CDR1 SNHLY, CDR2 FYNNEI. Trimming removed 2 bases from V and 4 bases from J, with 11 bases in between. This CDR3 contains 14 residues. The CDR3 sequence is CASSEIGQSYGYTF. As DNA, the CDR3 is TGTGCCAGCAGTGAAATCGGACAGTCCTATGGCTACACCTTC.